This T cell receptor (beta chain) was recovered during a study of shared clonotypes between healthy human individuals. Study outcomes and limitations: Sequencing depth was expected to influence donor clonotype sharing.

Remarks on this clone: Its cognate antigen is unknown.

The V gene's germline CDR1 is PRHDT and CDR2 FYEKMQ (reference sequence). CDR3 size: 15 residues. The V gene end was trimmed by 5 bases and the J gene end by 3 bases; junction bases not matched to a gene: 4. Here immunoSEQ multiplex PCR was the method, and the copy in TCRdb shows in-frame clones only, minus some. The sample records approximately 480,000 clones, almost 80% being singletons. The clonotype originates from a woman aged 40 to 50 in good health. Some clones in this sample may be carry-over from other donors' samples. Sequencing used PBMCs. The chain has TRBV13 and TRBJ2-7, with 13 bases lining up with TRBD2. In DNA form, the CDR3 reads TGTGCCAGCAGCGAACGACTAGCGGGAGGCTACGAGCAGTACTTC. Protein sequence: CASSERLAGGYEQYF. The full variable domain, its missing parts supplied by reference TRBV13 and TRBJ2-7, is AAGVIQSPRHLIKEKRETATLKCYPIPRHDTVYWYQQGPGQDPQFLISFYEKMQSDKGSIPDRFSAQQFSDYHSELNMSSLELGDSALYFCASSERLAGGYEQYFGPGTRLTVT.